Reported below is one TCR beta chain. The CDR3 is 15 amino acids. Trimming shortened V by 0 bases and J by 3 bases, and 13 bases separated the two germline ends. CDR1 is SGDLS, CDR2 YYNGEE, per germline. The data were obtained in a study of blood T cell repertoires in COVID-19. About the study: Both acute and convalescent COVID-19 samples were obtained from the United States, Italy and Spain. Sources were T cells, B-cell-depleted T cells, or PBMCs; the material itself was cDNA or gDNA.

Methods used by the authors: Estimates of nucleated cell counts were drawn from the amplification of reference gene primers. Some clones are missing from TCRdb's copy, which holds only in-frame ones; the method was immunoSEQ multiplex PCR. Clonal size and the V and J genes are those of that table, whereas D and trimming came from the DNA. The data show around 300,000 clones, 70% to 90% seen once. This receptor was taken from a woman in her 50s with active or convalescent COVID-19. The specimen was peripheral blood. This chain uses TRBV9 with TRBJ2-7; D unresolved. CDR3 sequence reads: CASSVAGETLYEQYF. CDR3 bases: TGTGCCAGCAGCGTAGCGGGTGAAACCCTCTACGAGCAGTACTTC.